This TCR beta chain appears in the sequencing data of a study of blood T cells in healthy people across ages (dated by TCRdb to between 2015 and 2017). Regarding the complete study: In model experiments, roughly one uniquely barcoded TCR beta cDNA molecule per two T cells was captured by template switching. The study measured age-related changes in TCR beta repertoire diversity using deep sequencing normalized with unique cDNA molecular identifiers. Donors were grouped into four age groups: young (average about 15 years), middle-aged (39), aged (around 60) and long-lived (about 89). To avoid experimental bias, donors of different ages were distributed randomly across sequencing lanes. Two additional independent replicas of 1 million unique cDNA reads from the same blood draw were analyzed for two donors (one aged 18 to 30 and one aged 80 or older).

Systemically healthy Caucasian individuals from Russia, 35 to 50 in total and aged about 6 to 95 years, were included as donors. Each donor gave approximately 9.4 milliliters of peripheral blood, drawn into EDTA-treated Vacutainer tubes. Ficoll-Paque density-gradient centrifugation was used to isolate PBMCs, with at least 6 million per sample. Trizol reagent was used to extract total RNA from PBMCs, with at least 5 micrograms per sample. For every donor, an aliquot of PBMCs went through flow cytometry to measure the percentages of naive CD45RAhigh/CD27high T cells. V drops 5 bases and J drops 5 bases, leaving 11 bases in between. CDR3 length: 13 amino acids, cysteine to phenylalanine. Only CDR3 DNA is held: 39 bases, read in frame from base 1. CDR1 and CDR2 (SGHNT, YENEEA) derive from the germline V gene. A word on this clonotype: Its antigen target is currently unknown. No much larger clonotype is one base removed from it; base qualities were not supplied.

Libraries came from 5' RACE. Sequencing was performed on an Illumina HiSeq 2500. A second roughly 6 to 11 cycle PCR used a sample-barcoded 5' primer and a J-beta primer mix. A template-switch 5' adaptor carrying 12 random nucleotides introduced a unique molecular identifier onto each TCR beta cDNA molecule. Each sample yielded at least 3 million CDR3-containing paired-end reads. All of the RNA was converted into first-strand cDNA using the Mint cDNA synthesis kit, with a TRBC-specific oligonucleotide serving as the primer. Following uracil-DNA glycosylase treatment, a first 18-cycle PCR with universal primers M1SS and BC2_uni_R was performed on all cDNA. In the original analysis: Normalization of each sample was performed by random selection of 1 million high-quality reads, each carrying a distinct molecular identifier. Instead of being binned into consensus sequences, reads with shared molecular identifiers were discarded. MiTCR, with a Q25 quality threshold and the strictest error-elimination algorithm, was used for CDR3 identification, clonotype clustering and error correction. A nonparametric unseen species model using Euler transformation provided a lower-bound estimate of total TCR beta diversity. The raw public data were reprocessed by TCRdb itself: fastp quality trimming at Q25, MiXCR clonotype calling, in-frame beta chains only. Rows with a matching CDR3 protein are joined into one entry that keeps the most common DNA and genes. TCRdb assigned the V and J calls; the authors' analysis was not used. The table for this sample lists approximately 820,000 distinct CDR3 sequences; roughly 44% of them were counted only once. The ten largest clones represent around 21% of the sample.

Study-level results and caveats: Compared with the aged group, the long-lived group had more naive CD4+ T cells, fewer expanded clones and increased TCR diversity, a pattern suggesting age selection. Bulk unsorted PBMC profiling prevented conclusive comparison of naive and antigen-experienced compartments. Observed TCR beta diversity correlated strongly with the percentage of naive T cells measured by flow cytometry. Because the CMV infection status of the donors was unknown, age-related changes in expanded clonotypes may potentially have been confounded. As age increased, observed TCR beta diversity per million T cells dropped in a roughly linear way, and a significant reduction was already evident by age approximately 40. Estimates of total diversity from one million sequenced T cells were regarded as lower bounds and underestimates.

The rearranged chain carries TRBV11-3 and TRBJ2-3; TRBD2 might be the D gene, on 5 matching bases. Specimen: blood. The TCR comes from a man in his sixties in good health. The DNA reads TGTGCCAGCAGCACGGGGTCGGTAGATACGCAGTATTTT. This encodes CASSTGSVDTQYF.